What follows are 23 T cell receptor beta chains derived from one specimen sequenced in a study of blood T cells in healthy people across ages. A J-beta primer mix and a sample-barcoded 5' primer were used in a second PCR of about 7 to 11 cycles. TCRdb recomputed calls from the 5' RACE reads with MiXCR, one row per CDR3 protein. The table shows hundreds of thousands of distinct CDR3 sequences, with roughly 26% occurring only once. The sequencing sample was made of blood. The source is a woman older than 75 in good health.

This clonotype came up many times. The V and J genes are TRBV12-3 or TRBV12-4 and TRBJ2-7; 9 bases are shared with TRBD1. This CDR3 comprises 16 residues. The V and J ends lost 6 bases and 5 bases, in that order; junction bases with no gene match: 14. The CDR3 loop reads CASRPNTGQGPHEQYF. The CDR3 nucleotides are TGTGCCAGCAGACCTAATACGGGACAGGGTCCCCACGAGCAGTACTTC.

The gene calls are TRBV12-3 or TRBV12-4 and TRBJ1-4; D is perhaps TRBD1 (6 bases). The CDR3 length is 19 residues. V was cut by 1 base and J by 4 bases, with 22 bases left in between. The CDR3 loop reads CASSLDTGGSPMSNEKLFF. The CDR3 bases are TGTGCCAGCAGTTTAGATACGGGGGGCTCCCCGATGAGTAATGAAAAACTGTTTTTT.

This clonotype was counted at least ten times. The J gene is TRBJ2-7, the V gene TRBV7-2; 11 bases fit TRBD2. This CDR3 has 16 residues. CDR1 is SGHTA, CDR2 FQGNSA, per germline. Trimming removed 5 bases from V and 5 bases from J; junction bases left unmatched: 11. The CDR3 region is CASSGRGASGRHEQYF. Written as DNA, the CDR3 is TGTGCCAGCAGCGGGCGGGGGGCTAGCGGGAGGCACGAGCAGTACTTC.

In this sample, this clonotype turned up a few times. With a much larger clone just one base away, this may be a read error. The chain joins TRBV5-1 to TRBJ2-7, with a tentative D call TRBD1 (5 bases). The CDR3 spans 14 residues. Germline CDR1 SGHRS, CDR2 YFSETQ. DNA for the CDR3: TGCACCAGCAGCTTGGGGCGGACCACCTACGAGCAGTACTTC. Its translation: CTSSLGRTTYEQYF. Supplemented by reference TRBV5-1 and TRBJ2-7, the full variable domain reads KAGVTQTPRYLIKTRGQQVTLSCSPISGHRSVSWYQQTPGQGLQFLFEYFSETQRNKGNFPGRFSGRQFSNSRSEMNVSTLELGDSALYLCTSSLGRTTYEQYFGPGTRLTVT.

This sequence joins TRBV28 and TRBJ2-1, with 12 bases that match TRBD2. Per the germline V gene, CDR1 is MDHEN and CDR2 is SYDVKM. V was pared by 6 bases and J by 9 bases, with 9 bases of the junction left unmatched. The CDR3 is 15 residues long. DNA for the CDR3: TGTGCCAGCAGGCTAGCGGGGGGGCCGATCGGTGAGCAGTTCTTC. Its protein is CASRLAGGPIGEQFF.

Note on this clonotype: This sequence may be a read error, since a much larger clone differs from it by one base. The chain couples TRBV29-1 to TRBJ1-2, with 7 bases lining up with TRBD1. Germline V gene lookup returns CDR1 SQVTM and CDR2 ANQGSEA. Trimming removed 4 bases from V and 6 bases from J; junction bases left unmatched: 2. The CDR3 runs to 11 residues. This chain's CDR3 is CSVGQGDGYTF. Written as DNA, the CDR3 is TGCAGCGTTGGACAGGGTGATGGCTACACCTTC.

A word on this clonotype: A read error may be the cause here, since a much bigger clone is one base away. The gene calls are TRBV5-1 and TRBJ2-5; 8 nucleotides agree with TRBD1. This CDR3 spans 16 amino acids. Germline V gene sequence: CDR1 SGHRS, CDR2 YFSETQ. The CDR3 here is CGSSLQGGSLQETQYF. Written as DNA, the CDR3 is TGCGGCAGCAGCTTACAGGGGGGATCGCTGCAAGAGACCCAGTACTTC.

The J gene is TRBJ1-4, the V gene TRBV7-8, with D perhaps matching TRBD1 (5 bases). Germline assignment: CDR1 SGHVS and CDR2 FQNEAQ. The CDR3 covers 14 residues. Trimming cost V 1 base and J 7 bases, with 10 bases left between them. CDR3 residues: CASSLVREGEKLFF. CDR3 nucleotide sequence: TGTGCCAGCAGCTTAGTCAGGGAGGGTGAAAAACTGTTTTTT.

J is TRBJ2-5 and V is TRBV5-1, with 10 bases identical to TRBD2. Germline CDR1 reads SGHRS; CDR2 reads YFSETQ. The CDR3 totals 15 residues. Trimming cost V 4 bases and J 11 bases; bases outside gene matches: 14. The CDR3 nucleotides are TGCGCCAGCAGCATTCAGCGGGGGGGCGTAAATGAGCAGTACTTC. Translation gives CASSIQRGGVNEQYF.

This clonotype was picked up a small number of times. The CDR3 region is CASSWGTGDLLTNYGYTF. In nucleotides, the CDR3 is TGTGCCAGCAGCTGGGGGACAGGGGATCTACTAACTAACTATGGCTACACCTTC. The chain carries TRBV5-6 and TRBJ1-2, with 10 nucleotides matching TRBD1. After removal of 3 bases from V and 0 bases from J, the junction contained 11 bases not matched to a gene. Germline-derived CDR1 and CDR2 are SGHDT and YYEEEE. This CDR3 spans 18 amino acids.

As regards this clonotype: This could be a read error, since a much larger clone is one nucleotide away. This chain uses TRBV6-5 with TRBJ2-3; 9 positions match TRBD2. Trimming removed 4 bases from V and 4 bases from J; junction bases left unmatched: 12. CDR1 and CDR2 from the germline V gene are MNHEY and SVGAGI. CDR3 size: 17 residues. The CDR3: CASSFSHVAGAPDTQYF. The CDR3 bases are TGTGCCAGCAGTTTCTCTCATGTAGCGGGGGCCCCAGATACGCAGTATTTT.

The CDR3 nucleotides are TGCAGTGCTCCTCCCTCAGGGGGCGATGGCTACACCTTC. It is translated as CSAPPSGGDGYTF. The rearrangement links TRBV20-1 to TRBJ1-2; the match to TRBD1 covers 8 bases. This CDR3 spans 13 amino acids. The junction had 8 bases not matched to a gene; V was cut back by 5 bases and J by 6 bases. The germline V gene has CDR1 DFQATT and CDR2 SNEGSKA (reference sequence).

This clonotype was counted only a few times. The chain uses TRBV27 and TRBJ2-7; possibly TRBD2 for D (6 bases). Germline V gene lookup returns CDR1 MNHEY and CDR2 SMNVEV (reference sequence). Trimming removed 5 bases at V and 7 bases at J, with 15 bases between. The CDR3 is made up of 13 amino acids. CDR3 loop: CASSKTPRGEQYF. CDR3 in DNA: TGTGCCAGCAGTAAAACCCCTCGGGGGGAGCAGTACTTC.

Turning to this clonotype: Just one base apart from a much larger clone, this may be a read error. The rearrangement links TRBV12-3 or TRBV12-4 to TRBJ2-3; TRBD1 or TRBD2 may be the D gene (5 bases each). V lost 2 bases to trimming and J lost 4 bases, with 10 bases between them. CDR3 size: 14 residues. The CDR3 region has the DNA TGTGCCAGCAGTTTAAGGGACGGCGCAGATACGCAGTATTTT. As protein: CASSLRDGADTQYF.

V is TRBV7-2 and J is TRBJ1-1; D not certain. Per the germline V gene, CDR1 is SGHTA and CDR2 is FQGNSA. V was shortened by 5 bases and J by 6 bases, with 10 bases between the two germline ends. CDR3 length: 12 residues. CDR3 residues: CASSRRHPEAFF. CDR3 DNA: TGTGCCAGCAGCAGACGACATCCTGAAGCTTTCTTT.

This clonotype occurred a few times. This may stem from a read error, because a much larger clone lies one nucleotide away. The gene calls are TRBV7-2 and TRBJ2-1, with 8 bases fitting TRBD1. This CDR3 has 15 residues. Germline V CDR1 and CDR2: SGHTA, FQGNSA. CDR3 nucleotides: TGTACCAGCAGCATGACAGGGGCCTCCTCCAATGAGCAGTTCTTC. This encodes CTSSMTGASSNEQFF.

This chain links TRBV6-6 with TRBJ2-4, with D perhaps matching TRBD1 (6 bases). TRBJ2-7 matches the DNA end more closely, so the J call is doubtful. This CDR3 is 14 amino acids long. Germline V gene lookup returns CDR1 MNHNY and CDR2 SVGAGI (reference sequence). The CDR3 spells CASRPDDRTYEQYF. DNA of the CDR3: TGTGCCAGCAGGCCCGACGACAGGACCTACGAGCAGTACTTC.

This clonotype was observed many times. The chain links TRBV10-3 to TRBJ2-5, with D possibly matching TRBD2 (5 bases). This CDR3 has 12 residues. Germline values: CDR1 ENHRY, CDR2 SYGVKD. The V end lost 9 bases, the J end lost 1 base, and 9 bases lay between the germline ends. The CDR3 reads CAIRGPQETQYF. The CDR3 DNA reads TGTGCCATACGAGGGCCCCAAGAGACCCAGTACTTC.

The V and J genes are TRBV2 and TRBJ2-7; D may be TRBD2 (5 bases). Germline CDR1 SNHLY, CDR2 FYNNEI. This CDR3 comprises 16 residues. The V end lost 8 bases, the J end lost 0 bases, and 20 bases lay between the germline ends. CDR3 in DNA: TGTGCCAGCCACCCGGGTGGGAGAAGATCCTCCTACGAGCAGTACTTC. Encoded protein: CASHPGGRRSSYEQYF.

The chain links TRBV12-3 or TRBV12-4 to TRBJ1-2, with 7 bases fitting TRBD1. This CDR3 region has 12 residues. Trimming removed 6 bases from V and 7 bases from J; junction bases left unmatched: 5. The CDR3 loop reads CASRTGVGGYTF. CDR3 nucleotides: TGTGCCAGCAGAACAGGGGTCGGTGGCTACACCTTC.

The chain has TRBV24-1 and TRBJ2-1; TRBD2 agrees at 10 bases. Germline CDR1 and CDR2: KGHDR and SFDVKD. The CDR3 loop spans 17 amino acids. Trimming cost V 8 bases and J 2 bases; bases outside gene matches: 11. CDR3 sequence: CATKSSLLAGPYNEQFF. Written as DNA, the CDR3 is TGTGCCACCAAGTCCAGCCTACTAGCGGGGCCCTACAATGAGCAGTTCTTC.

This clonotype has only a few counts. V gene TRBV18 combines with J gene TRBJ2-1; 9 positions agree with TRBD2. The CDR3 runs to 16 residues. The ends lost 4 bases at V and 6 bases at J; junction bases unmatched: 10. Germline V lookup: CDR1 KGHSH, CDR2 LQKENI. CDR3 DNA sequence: TGTGCCAGCTCACAACGGACTAGCGCTTTAGTCAATGAGCAGTTCTTC. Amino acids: CASSQRTSALVNEQFF.

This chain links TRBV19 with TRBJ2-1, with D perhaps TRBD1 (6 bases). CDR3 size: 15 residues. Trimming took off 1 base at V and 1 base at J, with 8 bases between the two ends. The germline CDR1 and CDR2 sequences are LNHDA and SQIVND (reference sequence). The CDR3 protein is CASSIGGGSYNEQFF. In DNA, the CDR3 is TGTGCCAGTAGTATAGGAGGGGGATCCTACAATGAGCAGTTCTTC.